This is a list of T cell receptor beta chains from one sample in a study of cytomegalovirus exposure and HLA in healthy donors. TCRdb's table, derived via immunoSEQ multiplex PCR, lists solely in-frame clones and lacks some. The sample has hundreds of thousands of clones, roughly 85% seen once. The specimen was PBMCs. The receptors derive from a male donor in good health and CMV-seronegative. Each CDR3 is given with its conserved first and last residue. D genes are given only for firm matches. The listing skips clone size in some rows; elsewhere it reads once, few, many or a size class.

v_gene,d_gene,abundance,j_gene,CDR3aa,CDR3nt
TRBV30,TRBD1,once,TRBJ1-2,CAWRDDRGFGYTF,TGTGCCTGGAGGGACGACAGGGGGTTTGGCTACACCTTC
TRBV9,TRBD1,few,TRBJ2-1,CASSQGQSSYNEQFF,TGTGCCAGCAGCCAGGGACAGAGCTCCTACAATGAGCAGTTCTTC
TRBV6-1,-,once,TRBJ1-1,CASSEDTLGEAFF,TGTGCCAGCAGTGAAGACACCCTGGGAGAGGCTTTCTTT
TRBV28,TRBD1,-,TRBJ2-7,CASSIPPGQGPYEQYF,TGTGCCAGCAGTATCCCACCGGGACAGGGGCCGTACGAGCAGTACTTC
TRBV19,-,once,TRBJ1-5,CASSRPSELVEPQHF,TGTGCCAGTAGTCGCCCTAGTGAATTGGTGGAGCCCCAGCATTTT
TRBV5-6,-,once,TRBJ2-5,CASSASSGTETQYF,TGTGCCAGCAGCGCCTCATCGGGAACGGAGACCCAGTACTTC
TRBV27,TRBD2,-,TRBJ2-7,CASSSITSGRAKIYEQYF,TGTGCCAGCAGTTCAATAACTAGCGGGAGGGCAAAAATATACGAGCAGTACTTC
TRBV27,-,-,TRBJ2-1,CASSLSSGRGAYNEQFF,TGTGCCAGCAGTTTATCATCCGGGCGGGGAGCCTACAATGAGCAGTTCTTC
TRBV6-5,-,few,TRBJ2-7,CASSDLGGEQYF,TGTGCCAGCAGCGACCTCGGGGGAGAGCAGTACTTC
TRBV15,TRBD2,-,TRBJ2-7,CATSRVLAGGPDEQYF,TGTGCCACCAGCAGAGTCTTAGCGGGAGGGCCCGACGAGCAGTACTTC
TRBV5-4,TRBD2,-,TRBJ2-1,CASSVGLAANEQFF,TGTGCCAGCAGCGTTGGACTAGCGGCGAATGAGCAGTTCTTC
TRBV9,-,-,TRBJ2-2,CASTPRLVGELFF,TGTGCCAGCACCCCAAGACTAGTCGGGGAGCTGTTTTTT
TRBV18,-,-,TRBJ2-5,CASSRTSGAYQETQYF,TGTGCCAGCTCTCGCACTTCAGGGGCGTATCAAGAGACCCAGTACTTC
TRBV9,-,-,TRBJ2-7,CASSVGDSRGAYEQYF,TGTGCCAGCAGCGTAGGGGACTCCCGTGGGGCCTACGAGCAGTACTTC
TRBV9,TRBD1,-,TRBJ1-1,CASSTTGANTEAFF,TGTGCCAGCAGCACTACAGGGGCGAACACTGAAGCTTTCTTT
TRBV29-1,TRBD1,-,TRBJ2-7,CSVEAGTENYEQYF,TGCAGCGTTGAGGCAGGGACAGAAAACTACGAGCAGTACTTC
TRBV5-1,-,-,TRBJ2-2,CASSSLGQGELFF,TGCGCCAGCAGCTCCTTGGGGCAAGGGGAGCTGTTTTTT
TRBV28,-,-,TRBJ1-2,CASSFNKLGYTF,TGTGCCAGCAGTTTCAACAAACTAGGCTACACCTTC
TRBV5-4,TRBD2,-,TRBJ2-5,CASSMAGGQETQYF,TGTGCCAGCAGCATGGCGGGGGGCCAAGAGACCCAGTACTTC
TRBV13,-,-,TRBJ2-5,CASGYEETQYF,TGTGCCAGCGGCTATGAGGAGACCCAGTACTTC
TRBV30,TRBD1,-,TRBJ1-6,CAWELNRGSPLHF,TGTGCCTGGGAACTTAACAGGGGTTCACCCCTCCACTTT
TRBV2,TRBD1,-,TRBJ1-5,CASRDRGLGQPQHF,TGTGCCAGCCGGGACAGGGGGCTTGGTCAGCCCCAGCATTTT
TRBV7-8,-,-,TRBJ2-7,CASSLEQGRSYEQYF,TGTGCCAGCAGCTTAGAACAGGGGAGGTCCTACGAGCAGTACTTC
TRBV7-9,TRBD1,-,TRBJ1-2,CASSLAGGGIGQDYGYTF,TGTGCCAGCAGCTTAGCAGGAGGGGGCATCGGACAAGACTATGGCTACACCTTC